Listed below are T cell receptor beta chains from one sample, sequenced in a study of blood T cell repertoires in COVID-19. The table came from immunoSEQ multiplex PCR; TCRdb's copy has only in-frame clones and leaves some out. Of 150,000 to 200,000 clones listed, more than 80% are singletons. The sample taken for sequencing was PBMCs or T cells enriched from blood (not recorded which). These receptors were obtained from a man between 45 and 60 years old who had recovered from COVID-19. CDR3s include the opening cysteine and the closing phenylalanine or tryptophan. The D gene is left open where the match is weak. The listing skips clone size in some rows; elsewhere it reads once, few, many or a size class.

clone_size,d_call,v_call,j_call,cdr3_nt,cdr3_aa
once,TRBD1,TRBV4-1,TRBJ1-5,TGCGCCAGCAGCCAAGACCCGATGGGACAGCTAAATCAGCCCCAGCATTTT,CASSQDPMGQLNQPQHF
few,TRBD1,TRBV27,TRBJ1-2,TGTGCCAGCAGTTTGGCCGGGACAGGGATCTATGGCTACACCTTC,CASSLAGTGIYGYTF
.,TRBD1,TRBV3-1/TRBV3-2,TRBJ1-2,TGTGCCAGCAGCACCCGGGACAGGGGGCGAGGCTACACCTTC,CASSTRDRGRGYTF
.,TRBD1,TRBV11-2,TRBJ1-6,TGTGCCAGCAGCTTGGACAGGTATAATTCACCCCTCCACTTT,CASSLDRYNSPLHF
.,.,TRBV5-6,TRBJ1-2,TGTGCCAGCAGCTCGCCCGGGGGGTATGGCTACACCTTC,CASSSPGGYGYTF
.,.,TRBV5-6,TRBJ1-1,TGTGCCAGCAGCTTTCGGACAGCCACTGAAGCTTTCTTT,CASSFRTATEAFF
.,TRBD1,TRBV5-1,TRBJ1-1,TGCGCCAGCAGCGCCCTTCCCCGGGACAGGGGACCCGGCATGGGCACTGAAGCTTTCTTT,CASSALPRDRGPGMGTEAFF
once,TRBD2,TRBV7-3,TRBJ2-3,TGTGCCAGCAGCTTAATGCCTAGCGGGTCTAGCACAGATACGCAGTATTTT,CASSLMPSGSSTDTQYF
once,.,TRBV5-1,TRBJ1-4,TGCGCCAGCAGCTCGGGGATCCTCGCAACTAATGAAAAACTGTTTTTT,CASSSGILATNEKLFF
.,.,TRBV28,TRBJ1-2,TGTGCCAGCAGTCCCTCCTACAGGGAAGGCTATGGCTACACCTTC,CASSPSYREGYGYTF
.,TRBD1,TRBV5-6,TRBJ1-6,TGTGCCAGCAGCACCCCGACAGGGGGTCATTATAATTCACCCCTCCACTTT,CASSTPTGGHYNSPLHF
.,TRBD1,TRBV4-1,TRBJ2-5,TGCGCCAGCAGCCAAGGGGTCGGGACAGGGTCGGCGGAGACCCAGTACTTC,CASSQGVGTGSAETQYF
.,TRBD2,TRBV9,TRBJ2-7,TGTGCCAGCAACCCGGGACTAGCGTCAGACGAGCAGTACTTC,CASNPGLASDEQYF
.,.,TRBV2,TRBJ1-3,TGTGCCAGCAGTGAAGACAGTCCCTCTGGAAACACCATATATTTT,CASSEDSPSGNTIYF
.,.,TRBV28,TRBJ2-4,TGTGCCAGCAGTTTCCCTAGACCTCAAAACATTCAGTACTTC,CASSFPRPQNIQYF
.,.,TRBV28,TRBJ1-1,TGTGCCAGCCAGACGGGCGGGGGAGGCACTGAAGCTTTCTTT,CASQTGGGGTEAFF
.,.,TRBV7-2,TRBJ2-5,TGTGCCAGCAACCCAGGGGTGTTCCAAGAGACCCAGTACTTC,CASNPGVFQETQYF
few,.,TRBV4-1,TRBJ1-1,TGCGCCAGCAGCCACCCGTTGAACACTGAAGCTTTCTTT,CASSHPLNTEAFF
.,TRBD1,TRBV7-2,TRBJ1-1,TGTGCCAGCAGCTCACAGGGGTACACTGAAGCTTTCTTT,CASSSQGYTEAFF
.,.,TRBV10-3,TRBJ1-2,TGTGCCATCACGGGGTCTAACTATGGCTACACCTTC,CAITGSNYGYTF
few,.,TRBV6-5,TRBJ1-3,TGTGCCAGCAGGTGGTCGACGGAAACCGGGACCATATATTTT,CASRWSTETGTIYF
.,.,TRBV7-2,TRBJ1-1,TGTGCCAGCAGCGTCAGTCACGAAATGAACACTGAAGCTTTCTTT,CASSVSHEMNTEAFF
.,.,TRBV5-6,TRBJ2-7,TGTGCCAGCAGCGGGGGGACGTTGTTGACCTACGAGCAGTACTTC,CASSGGTLLTYEQYF
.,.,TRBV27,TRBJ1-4,TGTGCCAGCAGTTTTTTAGGGTCGGGAGAAAAACTGTTTTTT,CASSFLGSGEKLFF
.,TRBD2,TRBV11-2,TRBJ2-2,TGTGCCAGCAGCTTTGAGGGAGGGCGGAAGAACACCGGGGAGCTGTTTTTT,CASSFEGGRKNTGELFF
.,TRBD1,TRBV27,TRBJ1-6,TGTGCCACCTGCTGGACAGGGCGCAATTCACCCCTCCACTTT,CATCWTGRNSPLHF
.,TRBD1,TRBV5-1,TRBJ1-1,TGCGCCAGCGGGGACAGGGGGCCCACTGAAGCTTTCTTT,CASGDRGPTEAFF
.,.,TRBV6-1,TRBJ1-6,TGTGCCAGCAGTGAAACCTGGGGGCTTGGATCACCCCTCCACTTT,CASSETWGLGSPLHF
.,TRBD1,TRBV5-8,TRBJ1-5,TGTGCCAGCAGCTTAGGACAGGAAGGACCTTATAGCAATCAGCCCCAGCATTTT,CASSLGQEGPYSNQPQHF
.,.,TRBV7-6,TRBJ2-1,TGTGCCAGCAGTATCAGCGATGAGCAGTTCTTC,CASSISDEQFF
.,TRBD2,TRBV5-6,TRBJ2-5,TGTGCCAGCAGCCAGGGACTAGCGGGGGTCCAAGAGACCCAGTACTTC,CASSQGLAGVQETQYF
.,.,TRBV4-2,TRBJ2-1,TGTGCCAGCAGCCCTGCAGGCCCTGAGCAGTTCTTC,CASSPAGPEQFF
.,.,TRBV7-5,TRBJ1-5,TGTGCCAGAAGCGTCGACCGGGACATCCCCTGTCCCCAGCATTTT,CARSVDRDIPCPQHF
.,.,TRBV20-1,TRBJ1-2,TGCAGTGCCTCCGCTAACTATGGCTACACCTTC,CSASANYGYTF
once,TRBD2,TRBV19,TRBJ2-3,TGTGCCAGCAAGGATGGGGCTAGCGGAAGCACAGATACGCAGTATTTT,CASKDGASGSTDTQYF
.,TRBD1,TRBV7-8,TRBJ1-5,TGTGCCAGCAGCTTAACAGGGGGCAGGACCCAGCATTTT,CASSLTGGRTQHF
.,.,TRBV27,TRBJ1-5,TGTGCCAGCGGGGAGGGATATGGGGGGCGCGGCAATCAGCCCCAGCATTTT,CASGEGYGGRGNQPQHF
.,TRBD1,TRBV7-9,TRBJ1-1,TGTACCATACAGGGGGCGAACACTGAAGCTTTCTTT,CTIQGANTEAFF
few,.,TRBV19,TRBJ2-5,TGTGCCAGTAGTCTCATCGACAGGTCGGGAGAGACCCAGTACTTC,CASSLIDRSGETQYF
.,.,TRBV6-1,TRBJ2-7,TGTGCCAGCAGTGAAGTCATAGGACACGCGCGGAACGAGCAGTACTTC,CASSEVIGHARNEQYF
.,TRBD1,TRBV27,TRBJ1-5,TGTGCCAGCAGTTACGGGACAGGGGGGAATCAGCCCCAGCATTTT,CASSYGTGGNQPQHF
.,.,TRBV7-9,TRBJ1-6,TGTGCCAGCAGCTTACCCGAGGGCAGGGGCTATAATTCACCCCTCCACTTT,CASSLPEGRGYNSPLHF
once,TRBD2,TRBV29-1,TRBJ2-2,TGCAGCGTTTTAGGAGCGGGGGCGAACACCGGGGAGCTGTTTTTT,CSVLGAGANTGELFF
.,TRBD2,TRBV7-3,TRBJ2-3,TGTGCCAGCAGCATCGGGGGGGCCATAACAGATACGCAGTATTTT,CASSIGGAITDTQYF
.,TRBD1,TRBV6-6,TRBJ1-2,TGTGCCAGCAGTGAGTTCCGGACAGGGGGCCATGGCTACACCTTC,CASSEFRTGGHGYTF
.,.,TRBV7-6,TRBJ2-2,TGTGCCAGCAGCGCCCCGACAGCGAACACCGGGGAGCTGTTTTTT,CASSAPTANTGELFF